Below are 23 T cell receptor beta chains sequenced from a single sample in a study of blood T cell repertoires in COVID-19. TCRdb keeps only in-frame clones here, not all; method: immunoSEQ multiplex PCR. The table shows some 120,000 clones, with approximately 80% occurring only once. The material sequenced was peripheral blood. Receptor source: a man aged 35-49 years with active or convalescent COVID-19.

This clone was found once. The genes are TRBV9 and TRBJ2-7; 13 bases fit TRBD2. Per the germline V gene, CDR1 is SGDLS and CDR2 is YYNGEE. V shed 0 bases, J shed 3 bases, and the junction held 6 bases outside the gene matches. CDR3 length: 17 amino acids. CDR3 sequence reads: CASSVEGTSGDGYEQYF. DNA for the CDR3: TGTGCCAGCAGCGTAGAAGGGACTAGCGGGGACGGCTACGAGCAGTACTTC.

This rearrangement joins TRBV7-2 to TRBJ1-1; 9 nucleotides line up with TRBD1. The germline V gene has CDR1 SGHTA and CDR2 FQGNSA. Germline trimming cut 5 bases from V and 1 base from J; bases unmatched to any gene: 2. This CDR3 has 14 residues. CDR3 DNA sequence: TGTGCCAGCAGCCCGACAGGGGGGAACACTGAAGCTTTCTTT. This sequence encodes CASSPTGGNTEAFF.

The chain employs TRBV24-1 and TRBJ2-5; D is ambiguous. CDR1 is KGHDR and CDR2 is SFDVKD in the germline V gene. Trimming shortened V by 3 bases and J by 5 bases, and 9 bases separated the two germline ends. The CDR3 is made up of 13 amino acids. The CDR3 is CATSDDSWETQYF. The CDR3, as DNA: TGTGCCACCAGTGATGACTCCTGGGAGACCCAGTACTTC.

The chain employs TRBV3-1 (or the pseudogene TRBV3-2) and TRBJ2-5; the D gene is possibly TRBD2 (5 bases). This CDR3 has 15 amino acids. Germline V gene lookup returns CDR1 LGHDT and CDR2 YNNKEL (reference sequence). Trimming stripped 0 bases from V and 5 bases from J, with 13 bases between. CDR3 in amino acids: CASSQEGTGYETQYF. Here the CDR3 DNA reads TGTGCCAGCAGCCAAGAGGGAACGGGGTACGAGACCCAGTACTTC.

V gene TRBV7-2 combines with J gene TRBJ2-5; D perhaps matches TRBD2 (5 bases). In germline, CDR1 is SGHTA, CDR2 FQGNSA. Trimming pared 4 bases from V and 4 bases from J, leaving 16 bases between. The CDR3 consists of 15 residues. CDR3 region: CASSSNLNRGETQYF. The CDR3 DNA reads TGTGCCAGCAGCTCGAACCTTAACCGGGGAGAGACCCAGTACTTC.

V is TRBV30 and J is TRBJ1-1, with D uncertain. V dropped 1 base and J dropped 1 base, with 10 bases sitting between them. Germline lookup yields CDR1 GTSNPN and CDR2 SVGIG (reference sequence). This CDR3 contains 14 residues. CDR3 region: CAWSELGRNTEAFF. The CDR3 DNA reads TGTGCCTGGAGTGAGTTGGGCCGGAACACTGAAGCTTTCTTT.

The chain combines TRBV29-1 with TRBJ1-2; D perhaps matches TRBD1 (6 bases). The CDR3 has 13 amino acids. Germline values: CDR1 SQVTM, CDR2 ANQGSEA. Trimming removed 5 bases at V and 0 bases at J, with 10 bases between. In DNA, the CDR3 is TGCAGCGTTAGGACAGCCCCTAACTATGGCTACACCTTC. Translation gives CSVRTAPNYGYTF.

This clone was seen more than once but under ten times. The V and J genes are TRBV4-1 and TRBJ1-5; TRBD1 is a possible D gene (5 bases). V lost 4 bases to trimming and J lost 7 bases, with 17 bases between them. CDR1 is MGHRA, CDR2 YSYEKL, per germline. The CDR3 loop spans 15 amino acids. The CDR3 loop reads CASSLVPLAGQPQHF. CDR3 in DNA: TGCGCCAGCAGCCTCGTGCCCCTTGCAGGGCAGCCCCAGCATTTT.

The genes are TRBV9 and TRBJ2-5; possible D gene TRBD2, 5 bases. Trimming removed 0 bases at V and 3 bases at J, with 12 bases between. The CDR3 consists of 15 residues. Germline CDR1 reads SGDLS; CDR2 reads YYNGEE. The CDR3 loop is CASSVGAAREETQYF. CDR3 DNA: TGTGCCAGCAGCGTAGGGGCAGCGAGGGAAGAGACCCAGTACTTC.

This clone qualifies as medium-sized. Other DNA sequences of this sample code for an identical CDR3. The chain uses TRBV19 and TRBJ2-1, with 7 bases fitting TRBD2. V shed 1 base, J shed 0 bases, and the junction held 0 bases outside the gene matches. The CDR3 has 15 residues. CDR1 and CDR2 (germline): LNHDA, SQIVND (reference sequence). The CDR3 spells CASSIGGGSYNEQFF. The DNA for the CDR3 is TGTGCCAGTAGTATAGGCGGGGGCTCCTACAATGAGCAGTTCTTC.

The chain recombines TRBV5-5 with TRBJ2-7, with 9 bases that match TRBD1. The CDR3 spans 15 residues. Germline CDR1 is SGHKS and CDR2 is YYEKEE (reference sequence). Trimming took 0 bases from V and 3 from J; bases not matched to a gene: 4. CDR3 sequence reads: CASSLGGQGNYEQYF. CDR3 DNA sequence: TGTGCCAGCAGCTTGGGCGGACAGGGGAACTACGAGCAGTACTTC.

The chain recombines TRBV29-1 with TRBJ2-7, with a possible D match to TRBD1 (6 bases). The V and J ends lost 4 bases and 6 bases respectively, with 13 bases between them. Germline assignment: CDR1 SQVTM and CDR2 ANQGSEA. There are 12 residues in the CDR3. This chain's CDR3 is CSVGSRGPEQYF. The CDR3 DNA sequence: TGCAGCGTTGGGTCCAGGGGCCCCGAGCAGTACTTC.

This chain connects TRBV25-1 to TRBJ1-2, with 11 positions matching TRBD1. The CDR3 covers 16 residues. Germline assignment: CDR1 MGHDK and CDR2 SYGVNS. The V segment lost 5 bases and the J segment 8 bases; nucleotides outside the gene matches: 13. This CDR3 is CASSLEPGQGGSGYTF. The CDR3 DNA reads as TGTGCCAGCAGTCTAGAACCGGGACAGGGGGGTTCCGGCTACACCTTC.

The genes are TRBV6-2 or TRBV6-3 and TRBJ2-5, with D perhaps matching TRBD2 (5 bases). Trimming took 2 bases from V and 4 from J, leaving 17 bases between them. Germline values: CDR1 MNHEY, CDR2 SVGEGT. The CDR3 extends over 16 amino acids. For the CDR3, the DNA is TGTGCCAGCAGTTACGGCGACTATGGAGGAGGAGAGACCCAGTACTTC. This gives the protein CASSYGDYGGGETQYF.

The chain couples TRBV24-1 to TRBJ2-2; 8 bases match TRBD1. The CDR3 is made up of 17 amino acids. V was pared by 5 bases and J by 2 bases, with 9 bases of the junction left unmatched. Germline CDR1 reads KGHDR; CDR2 reads SFDVKD. CDR3 residues: CATSASPGQDNTGELFF. The CDR3 region has the DNA TGTGCCACCAGTGCCTCTCCGGGACAGGATAACACCGGGGAGCTGTTTTTT.

The gene calls are TRBV3-1 (or the pseudogene TRBV3-2) and TRBJ2-7; a weak D match, TRBD1 (5 bases). Germline V lookup: CDR1 LGHDT, CDR2 YNNKEL (reference sequence). This CDR3 is built from 12 residues. V was clipped by 1 base and J by 5 bases, with 6 bases between them. The CDR3 bases are TGTGCCAGCAGCCAAGCCAGGGACGAGCAGTACTTC. This translates into CASSQARDEQYF.

This sequence joins TRBV13 and TRBJ1-1; D gene uncertain. Germline V gene lookup returns CDR1 PRHDT and CDR2 FYEKMQ (reference sequence). V was shortened by 2 bases and J by 4 bases, with 11 bases between the two germline ends. The CDR3 covers 14 residues. The DNA of the CDR3 is TGTGCCAGCAGCTTAAGCGGGGAGGGCACTGAAGCTTTCTTT. This translates into CASSLSGEGTEAFF.

CDR3 sequence reads: CATSRGAGGGQSYEQYF. CDR3 bases: TGTGCCACCAGCAGAGGTGCGGGCGGGGGGCAGTCCTACGAGCAGTACTTC. The chain employs TRBV15 and TRBJ2-7, with 8 bases fitting TRBD2. The CDR3 extends over 17 amino acids. The trim removed 1 base at V and 1 base at J, leaving 9 bases unmatched. The germline gives CDR1 LNHNV, CDR2 YYDKDF (reference sequence).

The chain couples TRBV12-3 or TRBV12-4 to TRBJ2-7; no reliable D call. This CDR3 region has 12 residues. Trimming removed 3 bases at V and 4 bases at J, with 7 bases between. CDR3 residues: CASSFSLYEQYF. CDR3 coding DNA: TGTGCCAGCAGTTTTTCTTTATACGAGCAGTACTTC.

This chain uses TRBV24-1 with TRBJ2-1, with D maybe TRBD1 (6 bases). V lost 5 bases, J lost 1 base, and 8 bases lay in between. CDR3 size: 14 residues. Germline V gene lookup returns CDR1 KGHDR and CDR2 SFDVKD. The CDR3 loop reads CATSVQGSYNEQFF. The CDR3 nucleotides read TGTGCCACCAGTGTCCAGGGGTCCTACAATGAGCAGTTCTTC.

The gene calls are TRBV9 and TRBJ1-4, with 7 bases that match TRBD1. The CDR3 has 15 residues. V was clipped by 0 bases and J by 8 bases; unmatched bases: 7. CDR1 and CDR2 (germline): SGDLS, YYNGEE. CDR3 bases: TGTGCCAGCAGCGTAGATCCAGGGGGTAAAGAAAAACTGTTTTTT. Residues: CASSVDPGGKEKLFF.

This chain connects TRBV12-5 to TRBJ2-7; TRBD2 aligns across 8 bases. The length of the CDR3 is 18 residues. Per germline, CDR1 LGHNT and CDR2 FRNRAP. Germline trimming cut 0 bases from V and 3 bases from J; bases unmatched to any gene: 13. CDR3 nucleotides: TGTGCTAGTGGTTTGGTACTAGGAGAGACTAGCGCGAGCTACGAGCAGTACTTC. It yields the protein CASGLVLGETSASYEQYF.

This chain uses TRBV5-1 with TRBJ1-4; TRBD1 matches at 9 bases. V was pared by 9 bases and J by 7 bases, with 7 bases of the junction left unmatched. Germline V gene sequence: CDR1 SGHRS, CDR2 YFSETQ. The CDR3 is 13 amino acids. The CDR3 protein is CATGTGMGEKLFF. The CDR3 DNA reads TGCGCCACAGGGACAGGGATGGGTGAAAAACTGTTTTTT.